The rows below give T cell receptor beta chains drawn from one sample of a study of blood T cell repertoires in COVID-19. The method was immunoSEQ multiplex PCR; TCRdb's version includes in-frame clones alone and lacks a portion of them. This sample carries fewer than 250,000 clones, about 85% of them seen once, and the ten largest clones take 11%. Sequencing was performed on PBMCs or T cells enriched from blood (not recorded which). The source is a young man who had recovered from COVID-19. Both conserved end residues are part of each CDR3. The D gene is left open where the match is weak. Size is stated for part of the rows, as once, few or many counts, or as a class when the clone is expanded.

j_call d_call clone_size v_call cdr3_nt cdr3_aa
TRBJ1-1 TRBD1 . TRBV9 TGTGCCAGCAGCGTAGGGGACAGATATATGAACACTGAAGCTTTCTTT CASSVGDRYMNTEAFF
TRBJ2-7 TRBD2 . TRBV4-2 TGTGCCAGCAGCCAAGGTCGCGGGAGGGTATCCTACGAGCAGTACTTC CASSQGRGRVSYEQYF
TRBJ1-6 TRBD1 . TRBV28 TGTGCCAGCAGGGGGGACAGGGTTTATTCACCCCTCCACTTT CASRGDRVYSPLHF
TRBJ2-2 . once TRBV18 TGTGCCAGCTCAATCACTAGCTCTACCAGGGCCGGGGAGCTGTTTTTT CASSITSSTRAGELFF
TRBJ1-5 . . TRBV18 TGTGCCAGCTCACCCCCAATAAGGGGTAGCAATCAGCCCCAGCATTTT CASSPPIRGSNQPQHF
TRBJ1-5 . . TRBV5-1 TGCGCCAGCAGCCTCACAGGTGGTTCGCAGCCCCAGCATTTT CASSLTGGSQPQHF
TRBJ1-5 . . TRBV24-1 TGTGCCACCAGTGATTTGCTGGATATGGTCGGGGTCGGTTTTCAGCCCCAGCATTTT CATSDLLDMVGVGFQPQHF
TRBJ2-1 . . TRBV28 TGTGCCAGCAGTATCTCCAATGAGCAGTTCTTC CASSISNEQFF
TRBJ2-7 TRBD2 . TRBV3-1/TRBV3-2 TGTGCCAGCAGCCGCATTACTAGCGGGGCCGAGCAGTACTTC CASSRITSGAEQYF
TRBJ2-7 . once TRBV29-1 TGCAGCGTTGAGAGGAACACTCCATCCTACGAGCAGTACTTC CSVERNTPSYEQYF
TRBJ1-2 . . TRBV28 TGTGCCAGCAGAAGAGGTGGACAGCGGTATGGCTACACCTTC CASRRGGQRYGYTF
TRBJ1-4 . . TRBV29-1 TGCAGCGTAGGTAGCGGGGGAGAAAAACTGTTTTTT CSVGSGGEKLFF
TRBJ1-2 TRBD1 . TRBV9 TGTGCCAGCAGCTCCACAGGGGGAATGAGTGGCTACACCTTC CASSSTGGMSGYTF
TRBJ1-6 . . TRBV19 TGTGCCAGTAGTCAATCGAGATATCCAGGGATATATAATTCACCCCTCCACTTT CASSQSRYPGIYNSPLHF
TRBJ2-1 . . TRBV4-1 TGCGCCAGCAGCCAAGATGAACTGGACAATGAGCAGTTCTTC CASSQDELDNEQFF
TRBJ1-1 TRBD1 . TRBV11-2 TGTGCCAGCAGCCAGGGACAGGCCTTGAACACTGAAGCTTTCTTT CASSQGQALNTEAFF
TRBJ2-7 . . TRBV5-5 TGTGCCAGCAGCTTGGCCTTGGGCTTCGAAGGGGCCTACGAGCAGTACTTC CASSLALGFEGAYEQYF
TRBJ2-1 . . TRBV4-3 TGCGCCAGCAGCCGAGGACTGTACAATGAGCAGTTCTTC CASSRGLYNEQFF
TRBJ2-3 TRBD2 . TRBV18 TGTGCCAGCTCACCGGGTCCTAGCGGGTTGGATACGCAGTATTTT CASSPGPSGLDTQYF
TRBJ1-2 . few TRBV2 TGTGCCAGCGCGAGATACTATGGCTACACCTTC CASARYYGYTF
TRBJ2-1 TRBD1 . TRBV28 TGTGCCAGCAGTTTGATTAGGACAGGGGGCGCGGATGAGCAGTTCTTC CASSLIRTGGADEQFF
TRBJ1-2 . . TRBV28 TGTGCCAGCAGTTTACTCAGGCTTTGGGGCTACACCTTC CASSLLRLWGYTF
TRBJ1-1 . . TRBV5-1 TGCGCCAGCAGCTTGGACGCCCAGGGGCATGGCACTGAAGCTTTCTTT CASSLDAQGHGTEAFF
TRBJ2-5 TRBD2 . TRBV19 TGTGCCAGTACCGTTAGCGGGAGCGGTATTGAGACCCAGTACTTC CASTVSGSGIETQYF
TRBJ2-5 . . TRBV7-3 TGTGCCAGCAGCTTAAGTCTGACAGGACCAGAGACCCAGTACTTC CASSLSLTGPETQYF
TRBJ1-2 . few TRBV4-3 TGCGCCAGCAGCCAAGATTGGGCGACCGGCTACACCTTC CASSQDWATGYTF
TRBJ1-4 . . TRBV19 TGTGCCAGTCTTGAAGGGGGAAAACTGTTTTTT CASLEGGKLFF
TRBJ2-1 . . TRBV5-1 TGCGCCAGCAGCGACGTACAGGGATCCAATGAGCAGTTCTTC CASSDVQGSNEQFF
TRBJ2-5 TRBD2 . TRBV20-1 TGCAGTGCTAGTTCTAGCGGGGGCGCAGCCCAGTACTTC CSASSSGGAAQYF
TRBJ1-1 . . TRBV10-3 TGTGCCATCAGTGATAGACTAATGAACACTGAAGCTTTCTTT CAISDRLMNTEAFF
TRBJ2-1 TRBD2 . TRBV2 TGTGCCAGCAGTGAAGAGAAGGGACTAGTTGGTAATGAGCAGTTCTTC CASSEEKGLVGNEQFF
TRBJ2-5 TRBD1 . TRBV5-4 TGTGCCAGCAGCTTAGGACAGGGCCAAGAGACCCAGTACTTC CASSLGQGQETQYF
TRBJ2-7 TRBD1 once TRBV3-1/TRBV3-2 TGTGCCAGCAGCCACGGACAGGGGACGTACTTC CASSHGQGTYF
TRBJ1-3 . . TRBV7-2 TGTGCCAGCAGCTCGGCGGGGAGCGTCTCTGGAAACACCATATATTTT CASSSAGSVSGNTIYF
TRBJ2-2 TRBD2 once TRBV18 TGTGCCAGCTCACGTCAGCGGGACTTGACCGGGGAGCTGTTTTTT CASSRQRDLTGELFF
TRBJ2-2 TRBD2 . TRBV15 TGTGCCACCAGCAGAGATTGGGGTAGCGGGAGGACCGGGGAGCTGTTTTTT CATSRDWGSGRTGELFF
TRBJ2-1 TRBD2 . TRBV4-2 TGTGCCAGCACCACAAGGGAGGGTGTATACAATGAGCAGTTCTTC CASTTREGVYNEQFF
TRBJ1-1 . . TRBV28 TGTGCCAGCAGTCCTGTTGCGGGGACGAGCACTGAAGCTTTCTTT CASSPVAGTSTEAFF
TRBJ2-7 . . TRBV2 TGTGCCAGCAGTGAGGGCAGGGGAGTCTACGAGCAGTACTTC CASSEGRGVYEQYF
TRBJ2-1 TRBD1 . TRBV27 TGTGCCAGCAGCCCGCGACAGGGACCTGACAATGAGCAGTTCTTC CASSPRQGPDNEQFF
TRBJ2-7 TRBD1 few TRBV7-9 TGTGCCAGCAGCTTTGCCCCCTTATCGGACAGGGGATACGAGCAGTACTTC CASSFAPLSDRGYEQYF
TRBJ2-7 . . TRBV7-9 TGTGCCAGCAGCTCCAGGGGAGTTAGGTCCTACGAGCAGTACTTC CASSSRGVRSYEQYF
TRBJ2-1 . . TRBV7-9 TGTGCCAGCAGTTCCCTGCGCGCGGACAGTGCTAACACCATGAGGCAGTTCTTC CASSSLRADSANTMRQFF
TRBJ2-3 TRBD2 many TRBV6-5 TGTGCCAGCAGTTTAAGCGGGAAACCCACAGATACGCAGTATTTT CASSLSGKPTDTQYF
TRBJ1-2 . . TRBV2 TGTGCCAGCAGTCCCCAAGGGGGGGAGGAGGGCTACACCTTC CASSPQGGEEGYTF
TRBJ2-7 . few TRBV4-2 TGTGCCAGCAGCCATCCACGGGGCGAGCAGTACTTC CASSHPRGEQYF
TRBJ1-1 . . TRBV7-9 TGTGCCAGCAGCGGTCTAGGGGTAGACCCTAACACTGAAGCTTTCTTT CASSGLGVDPNTEAFF
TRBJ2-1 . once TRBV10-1 TGCGCCAGCTTTCCAATACAGGGCTCCTACAATGAGCAGTTCTTC CASFPIQGSYNEQFF
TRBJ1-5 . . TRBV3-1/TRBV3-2 TGTGCCAGCAGCCAAGGGAGCTATCAGCCCCAGCATTTT CASSQGSYQPQHF
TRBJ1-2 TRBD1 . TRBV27 TGTGCCAGCAGTCTCGGACAGGGATATGGCTACACCTTC CASSLGQGYGYTF
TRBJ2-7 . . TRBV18 TGTGCCAGCTCACTAGGCGGAACCACCTACGAGCAGTACTTC CASSLGGTTYEQYF